This T cell receptor (beta chain) was sequenced during a study of cytomegalovirus exposure and HLA in healthy donors. Study findings and constraints: Most TCR sequences were seen very rarely across donors, but some public TCRs occurred in many.

Germline assignment: CDR1 SNHLY and CDR2 FYNNEI. The V segment lost 10 bases and the J segment 2 bases; nucleotides outside the gene matches: 4. This CDR3 region has 13 residues. Details on this clone: Its antigen is as yet unknown.

This PCR relied on a set of 60 Vbeta primers and 13 Jbeta primers. The assay was immunoSEQ multiplex PCR, and TCRdb's table has in-frame clones only and misses some. The table lists 150,000 to 200,000 clones, approximately 81% of them singletons. This chain connects TRBV2 to TRBJ2-1, with 8 bases lining up with TRBD2. Sample: PBMCs. This clonotype was obtained from a boy aged 2-9 years in good health and CMV-seronegative. In DNA form, the CDR3 reads TGTGCCACCTCGCGGGGGGCCTACAATGAGCAGTTCTTC. It encodes CATSRGAYNEQFF.